The next 31 T cell receptor beta chains were all read from a single sample in a study of early T cells in non-severe SARS-CoV-2 infection. In TCRdb, the 5' RACE reads were re-called with MiXCR into one record per CDR3 protein. The sample comprises tens of thousands of distinct CDR3 sequences, about 12% of which are singletons, and roughly 4.2% rests with the top ten. Sample: whole blood. These receptors all come from an adult who was a healthcare worker with PCR-confirmed SARS-CoV-2 infection or an uninfected control (not recorded which).

The table lists this clonotype with a few counts. The chain carries TRBV11-2 and TRBJ2-3; TRBD2 aligns across 12 bases. Per the germline V gene, CDR1 is SGHAT and CDR2 is FQNNGV. The CDR3 consists of 15 residues. The trim removed 4 bases at V and 3 bases at J, leaving 2 bases unmatched. Here the CDR3 DNA reads TGTGCCAGCAGCTATACTAGCGGGAGGACAGATACGCAGTATTTT. Its translation: CASSYTSGRTDTQYF.

This clonotype was detected ten times or more. This rearrangement joins TRBV11-2 to TRBJ1-5; possibly TRBD1 for D (6 bases). V shed 6 bases and J shed 9 bases, with 15 bases lying between them. Germline CDR1 and CDR2: SGHAT and FQNNGV. This CDR3 spans 13 amino acids. CDR3 sequence (DNA): TGTGCCAGCAGTCTTGACAGGCTCGGGCCCCAGCATTTT. It specifies CASSLDRLGPQHF.

This clonotype has a handful of counts. The chain employs TRBV6-5 and TRBJ2-7; no clear D. Germline V gene sequence: CDR1 MNHEY, CDR2 SVGAGI. The CDR3 consists of 14 residues. The germline V and J ends were trimmed by 6 bases and 5 bases, with 17 bases remaining between them. CDR3 in amino acids: CASRFDTYDNEQYF. CDR3 bases: TGTGCCAGCAGATTCGATACGTACGACAACGAGCAGTACTTC.

The table lists this clonotype with many counts. The J gene is TRBJ1-1, the V gene TRBV3-1; D is perhaps TRBD1 (6 bases). V was clipped by 1 base and J by 10 bases, with 13 bases between them. The CDR3 is made up of 13 amino acids. Germline CDR1 LGHDT, CDR2 YNNKEL (reference sequence). CDR3 nucleotides: TGTGCCAGCAGCCAAGGTTCAGGGGCAGTAGCTTTCTTT. Translating gives CASSQGSGAVAFF.

At least ten counts were recorded for this clonotype. The chain couples TRBV5-1 to TRBJ2-2; no definite D call. Germline lookup yields CDR1 SGHRS and CDR2 YFSETQ. CDR3 length: 13 residues. The germline V and J ends were trimmed by 4 bases and 2 bases, with 6 bases remaining between them. The CDR3 region has the DNA TGCGCCAGCAGCCCCAGAAACACCGGGGAGCTGTTTTTT. It specifies CASSPRNTGELFF.

This chain links TRBV5-4 with TRBJ1-2; TRBD1 might be the D (5 bases). Between the trimmed V and J ends, which lost 2 bases and 3 bases, there was a span of 8 bases. This CDR3 spans 13 amino acids. CDR1 and CDR2 (germline): SGHNT, YYREEE (reference sequence). Here the CDR3 reads CASSLKGYYGYTF. DNA for the CDR3: TGTGCCAGCAGCTTAAAGGGGTACTATGGCTACACCTTC.

This chain links TRBV20-1 with TRBJ2-2; D might be TRBD2 (6 bases). This CDR3 is built from 12 residues. Trimming removed 3 bases from V and 9 bases from J, with 11 bases in between. The germline V gene encodes CDR1 DFQATT and CDR2 SNEGSKA (reference sequence). CDR3: CSARDYYRELFF. CDR3 nucleotides: TGCAGTGCTAGGGACTACTACCGGGAGCTGTTTTTT.

J is TRBJ2-1 and V is TRBV5-1, with 8 bases that match TRBD1. The J segment lost 5 bases and the V segment lost 4 bases, leaving 8 bases of the junction unmatched. Germline V CDR1 and CDR2: SGHRS, YFSETQ. This CDR3 region has 15 residues. CDR3 nucleotide sequence: TGCGCCAGCAGCGGAGGACAGGGTCTCGACAATGAGCAGTTCTTC. Its translation: CASSGGQGLDNEQFF. The variable domain in full, with the rest retrieved from reference TRBV5-1 and TRBJ2-1, is KAGVTQTPRYLIKTRGQQVTLSCSPISGHRSVSWYQQTPGQGLQFLFEYFSETQRNKGNFPGRFSGRQFSNSRSEMNVSTLELGDSALYLCASSGGQGLDNEQFFGPGTRLTVL.

The table lists this clonotype with many counts. The chain joins TRBV7-2 to TRBJ2-7; a possible D gene is TRBD2 (7 bases). This CDR3 is 16 amino acids long. V lost 1 base and J 3 bases, leaving 16 bases between the germline ends. Germline V gives CDR1 SGHTA, CDR2 FQGNSA. The CDR3 reads CASSLGGGVSLYEQYF. CDR3 bases: TGTGCCAGCAGCTTAGGGGGGGGCGTATCCCTCTACGAGCAGTACTTC.

The rearrangement links TRBV12-3 or TRBV12-4 to TRBJ1-2, with D possibly being TRBD1 (6 bases). CDR3 length equals 15 residues. Trimming left V 5 bases short and J 2 bases short, with 15 bases between. As DNA, the CDR3 is TGTGCCAGCAGTCGGGGCAGGGGTGCCAACTATGGCTACACCTTC. Translating it yields CASSRGRGANYGYTF.

This clonotype qualifies as medium-sized (0.01 to 0.1%). This chain connects TRBV11-2 to TRBJ2-3; TRBD2 matches 11 bases. CDR3 length: 17 residues. The V gene's germline CDR1 is SGHAT and CDR2 FQNNGV. V was clipped by 1 base and J by 2 bases; unmatched bases: 5. This CDR3 is CASSLVGSGGDTDTQYF. The CDR3 nucleotides are TGTGCCAGCAGCTTAGTTGGTAGCGGGGGGGACACAGATACGCAGTATTTT.

This clonotype appeared once. The V call is TRBV9, the J call TRBJ2-7, with D possibly matching TRBD1 (5 bases). Germline loops: CDR1 SGDLS, CDR2 YYNGEE. Trimming pared 2 bases from V and 3 bases from J, leaving 12 bases between. The CDR3 has 14 amino acids. The CDR3 DNA reads as TGTGCCAGCAGCGTGGCGTGGGGCGACTACGAGCAGTACTTC. It encodes CASSVAWGDYEQYF. The full variable domain, in which reference TRBV9 and TRBJ2-7 provide the parts outside the CDR3, is DSGVTQTPKHLITATGQRVTLRCSPRSGDLSVYWYQQSLDQGLQFLIQYYNGEERAKGNILERFSAQQFPDLHSELNLSSLELGDSALYFCASSVAWGDYEQYFGPGTRLTVT.

This chain connects TRBV7-2 to TRBJ2-3; D gene ambiguous. CDR3 size: 17 residues. V lost 0 bases and J lost 1, with 14 bases in between. Germline V gene data show CDR1 as SGHTA and CDR2 as FQGNSA. The CDR3 protein is CASSLARWLSGTDTQYF. CDR3 bases: TGTGCCAGCAGCTTAGCGCGTTGGCTTTCTGGCACAGATACGCAGTATTTT. The complete variable domain, with remaining parts taken from reference TRBV7-2 and TRBJ2-3, reads GAGVSQSPSNKVTEKGKDVELRCDPISGHTALYWYRQSLGQGLEFLIYFQGNSAPDKSGLPSDRFSAERTGGSVSTLTIQRTQQEDSAVYLCASSLARWLSGTDTQYFGPGTRLTVL.

The rearrangement links TRBV10-2 to TRBJ1-6, with unresolved D. Between the trimmed V and J ends, which lost 5 bases and 7 bases, there was a span of 12 bases. In germline, CDR1 is WSHSY, CDR2 SAAADI. The length of the CDR3 is 14 residues. In DNA, the CDR3 is TGCGCCAGCAGTCTACCACAGTCGAATTCACCCCTCCACTTT. Translated, it gives CASSLPQSNSPLHF.

There are many counts of this clonotype. This chain links TRBV7-2 with TRBJ2-7; TRBD2 matches at 10 bases. Germline V gene sequence: CDR1 SGHTA, CDR2 FQGNSA. This CDR3 spans 13 amino acids. Trimming removed 6 bases from V and 4 bases from J; junction bases left unmatched: 3. CDR3: CASRVAGGYEQYF. In DNA, the CDR3 is TGTGCCAGCAGGGTAGCGGGGGGTTACGAGCAGTACTTC. Based on the CDR3 plus reference TRBV7-2 and TRBJ2-7, the full variable domain is GAGVSQSPSNKVTEKGKDVELRCDPISGHTALYWYRQSLGQGLEFLIYFQGNSAPDKSGLPSDRFSAERTGGSVSTLTIQRTQQEDSAVYLCASRVAGGYEQYFGPGTRLTVT.

This clonotype was recorded many times. The chain has TRBV11-2 and TRBJ2-5, with D possibly TRBD2 on 6 matching bases. Germline V gives CDR1 SGHAT, CDR2 FQNNGV. V dropped 0 bases and J dropped 7 bases, with 15 bases sitting between them. The CDR3 sequence is 15 residues long. CDR3 nucleotides: TGTGCCAGCAGCTTAGATCGAGTCCTTAGCGGGACCCAGTACTTC. Its protein is CASSLDRVLSGTQYF.

The genes are TRBV9 and TRBJ1-1, with D uncertain. Germline V gene lookup returns CDR1 SGDLS and CDR2 YYNGEE. This CDR3 has 15 amino acids. Trimming took 3 bases from V and 0 from J, leaving 12 bases between them. The chain's CDR3 is CASSDMTGLNTEAFF. CDR3 nucleotide sequence: TGTGCCAGCAGCGACATGACTGGGCTGAACACTGAAGCTTTCTTT.

This chain connects TRBV5-1 to TRBJ2-1; 9 positions agree with TRBD2. V lost 2 bases and J lost 2; bases outside the gene matches: 5. Per germline, CDR1 SGHRS and CDR2 YFSETQ. This CDR3 has 16 amino acids. The CDR3 here is CASSLSTSGPYNEQFF. DNA of the CDR3: TGCGCCAGCAGCTTATCGACTAGCGGACCCTACAATGAGCAGTTCTTC.

This clonotype appeared many times. This rearrangement joins TRBV6-2 or TRBV6-3 to TRBJ2-7; possible D gene TRBD1, 5 bases. Germline CDR1 MNHEY, CDR2 SVGEGT. Deletions cut 4 bases from V and 3 bases from J, with 13 bases between. This CDR3 is built from 14 residues. Written as DNA, the CDR3 is TGTGCCAGCAGTTCACCCAGACAGAGCTACGAGCAGTACTTC. Residues: CASSSPRQSYEQYF.

This clonotype was observed at least ten times. The chain joins TRBV20-1 to TRBJ1-1; 8 bases map to TRBD1. The ends lost 3 bases at V and 6 bases at J; junction bases unmatched: 9. The CDR3 contains 14 residues. The V gene's germline CDR1 is DFQATT and CDR2 SNEGSKA (reference sequence). The CDR3 loop reads CSASDRTGLPEAFF. The CDR3 region has the DNA TGCAGTGCTAGTGATAGGACAGGGCTCCCTGAAGCTTTCTTT.

Note on this clonotype: This may be a read error, as it is one base from a much larger clone. The rearrangement links TRBV7-8 to TRBJ2-3; tentatively, D is TRBD2 (5 bases). This CDR3 contains 16 residues. Per germline, CDR1 SGHVS and CDR2 FQNEAQ. CDR3 coding DNA: TGTGCCGGCAGCTTAGACCGGGGAGTTGGGACAGATACGCAGTATTTT. Its protein product is CAGSLDRGVGTDTQYF.

This clonotype was counted at least ten times. This chain connects TRBV28 to TRBJ2-7, with a tentative D call TRBD2 (5 bases). The CDR3 contains 13 residues. V gave up 4 bases and J gave up 3 bases, with 10 bases separating them. Germline V gene data show CDR1 as MDHEN and CDR2 as SYDVKM. The CDR3 reads CASSSGLVYEQYF. For the CDR3, the DNA is TGTGCCAGCAGTTCAGGACTTGTCTACGAGCAGTACTTC.

This clonotype was seen only a few times. The rearrangement joins TRBV3-1 to TRBJ1-2; D gene unclear. Trimming left V 0 bases short and J 9 bases short, with 8 bases between. There are 12 residues in the CDR3. Germline V CDR1 and CDR2: LGHDT, YNNKEL (reference sequence). CDR3 sequence: CASSQDGRRYTF. The CDR3 DNA is TGTGCCAGCAGCCAAGATGGGCGCCGCTACACCTTC.

The table lists this clonotype with a few counts. The chain carries TRBV10-3 and TRBJ2-5; weak D call: TRBD2 (7 bases). Trimming took 6 bases from V and 4 from J, leaving 15 bases between them. The germline V gene encodes CDR1 ENHRY and CDR2 SYGVKD. This CDR3 contains 14 residues. The chain's CDR3 is CAIRGGAGRETQYF. The CDR3 DNA sequence: TGTGCCATCAGAGGGGGGGCGGGCCGAGAGACCCAGTACTTC.

This clonotype appeared many times. V and J are TRBV12-3 or TRBV12-4 and TRBJ2-1, with D hard to call. The V end lost 8 bases, the J end lost 5 bases, and 19 bases lay between the germline ends. The CDR3 is 15 amino acids. Here the CDR3 DNA reads TGTGCCAGCTGTTGGATGGGGTGGGGAAACAATGAGCAGTTCTTC. This gives the protein CASCWMGWGNNEQFF.

This clonotype has ten or more counts. The chain has TRBV12-3 or TRBV12-4 and TRBJ2-3; D is undetermined. The CDR3 is 11 amino acids. Trimming left V 7 bases short and J 6 bases short, with 8 bases between. The CDR3 reads CASTLRDTQYF. In DNA, the CDR3 is TGTGCCAGCACCCTTCGGGATACGCAGTATTTT.

This clonotype was observed many times. J is TRBJ2-1 and V is TRBV20-1, with TRBD2 as a possible D gene (6 bases). CDR3 length equals 14 residues. Trimming took off 5 bases at V and 4 bases at J, with 15 bases between the two ends. The germline V gene encodes CDR1 DFQATT and CDR2 SNEGSKA (reference sequence). The CDR3 here is CSALGGAPYNEQFF. Here the CDR3 DNA reads TGCAGTGCTCTGGGGGGAGCCCCGTACAATGAGCAGTTCTTC.

This clonotype has at least ten counts. V usage is TRBV29-1 and J usage is TRBJ1-1; D perhaps matches TRBD1 (5 bases). The germline gives CDR1 SQVTM, CDR2 ANQGSEA. V lost 5 bases to trimming and J lost 5 bases, with 15 bases between them. The CDR3 runs to 13 residues. The chain's CDR3 is CSVLQGVITEAFF. CDR3 DNA: TGCAGCGTTCTTCAGGGAGTCATAACTGAAGCTTTCTTT.

A few counts support this clonotype. The V call is TRBV10-1, the J call TRBJ2-3, with 7 bases matching TRBD2. This CDR3 comprises 14 residues. The germline CDR1 and CDR2 sequences are WNHNN and SYGVQD (reference sequence). The V gene end was trimmed by 5 bases and the J gene end by 3 bases; junction bases not matched to a gene: 5. The CDR3 reads CASSRLAATDTQYF. Written as DNA, the CDR3 is TGCGCCAGCAGTCGACTAGCCGCGACAGATACGCAGTATTTT.

The rearrangement joins TRBV7-8 to TRBJ2-1; 14 bases match TRBD2. Germline-derived CDR1 and CDR2 are SGHVS and FQNEAQ. There are 16 residues in the CDR3. V dropped 5 bases and J dropped 8; count of bases not matched to a gene: 8. For the CDR3, the DNA is TGTGCCAGCAGCCCCTTGACTAGCGGGAGGGGCCATGAGCAGTTCTTC. It encodes CASSPLTSGRGHEQFF.

This clonotype came up once. This chain links TRBV5-1 with TRBJ1-1, with 10 bases identical to TRBD1. CDR3 length: 14 amino acids. Per the germline V gene, CDR1 is SGHRS and CDR2 is YFSETQ. J gave up 4 bases and V 4 bases, and 4 bases lay outside the gene matches. CDR3 in amino acids: CASSQWTGGTEAFF. DNA of the CDR3: TGCGCCAGCAGCCAGTGGACAGGGGGCACTGAAGCTTTCTTT.